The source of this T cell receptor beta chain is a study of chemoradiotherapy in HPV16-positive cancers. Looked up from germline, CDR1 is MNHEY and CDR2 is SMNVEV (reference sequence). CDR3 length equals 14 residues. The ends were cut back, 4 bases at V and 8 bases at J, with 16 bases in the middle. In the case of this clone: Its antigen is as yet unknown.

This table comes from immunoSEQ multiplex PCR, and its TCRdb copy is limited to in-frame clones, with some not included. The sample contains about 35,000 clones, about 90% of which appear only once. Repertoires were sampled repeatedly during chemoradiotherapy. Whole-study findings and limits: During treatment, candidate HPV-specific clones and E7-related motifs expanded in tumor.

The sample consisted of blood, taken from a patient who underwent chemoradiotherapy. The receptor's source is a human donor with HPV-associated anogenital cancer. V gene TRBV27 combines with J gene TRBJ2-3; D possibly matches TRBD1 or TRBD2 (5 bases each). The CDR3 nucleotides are TGTGCCAGCAGTTGGGGCCCTCTGCGGGTTACGCAGTATTTT. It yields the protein CASSWGPLRVTQYF.